This TCR beta chain is drawn from a study of patients and donors after allogeneic stem cell transplantation. TCRdb reanalysed the RT-PCR reads using MiXCR and keeps one entry per CDR3 protein. This sample carries about 87,000 distinct CDR3 sequences, roughly 5.2% of them seen once, and the ten largest clones take approximately 2.5%. CDR1 and CDR2 (germline): DFQATT, SNEGSKA (reference sequence). With 6 bases removed from V and 1 base from J, the gap between germline ends came to 16 bases. This CDR3 has 15 residues. Material: blood, either unsorted or a sorted T cell fraction (not recorded which). The receptor's source is a human donor who was either an allogeneic HSCT recipient or a stem cell or donor lymphocyte infusion donor (not recorded which). It is not recorded whose cells these are; they may come from a transplant donor. The chain uses TRBV20-1 and TRBJ2-4; D may be TRBD1 (5 bases). In DNA form, the CDR3 reads TGCAGTGCGTTAGACCCAGGGAAGGCCAAAAACATTCAGTACTTC. It yields the protein CSALDPGKAKNIQYF.